The present TCR beta chain was sequenced within a study of CD8 T cells in Susac syndrome. With random hexamers, roughly 0.45 to 1 ug RNA was reverse transcribed. The authors amplified TCR beta CDR3 across 54 Vbeta and 13 Jbeta using immunoSEQ multiplex PCR. Using its own MiXCR run on the immunoSEQ multiplex PCR reads, TCRdb lists one record per CDR3 protein. The sample has about 300,000 distinct CDR3 sequences, about 91% seen once. The V end was cut by 1 base, the J end by 4 bases, with 8 bases between. CDR3 length: 14 amino acids. Germline V CDR1 and CDR2: SEHNR, FQNEAQ (reference sequence). Sequenced material: CD4+ T cells from PBMCs. V usage is TRBV7-9 and J usage is TRBJ2-1; D is perhaps TRBD2 (5 bases). This sequence originates from a human donor with multiple sclerosis. The CDR3 here is CASSLVGRYNEQFF. CDR3 nucleotide sequence: TGTGCCAGCAGCTTAGTAGGGAGATACAATGAGCAGTTCTTC. The full variable domain, rest sourced from reference TRBV7-9 and TRBJ2-1, is DTGVSQNPRHKITKRGQNVTFRCDPISEHNRLYWYRQTLGQGPEFLTYFQNEAQLEKSRLLSDRFSAERPKGSFSTLEIQRTEQGDSAMYLCASSLVGRYNEQFFGPGTRLTVL.